Each of the 27 T cell receptor beta chains below was sequenced from the same sample in a study of human CD8 memory T cell subsets. Scientists made TCR beta libraries using UMI-labeled 5' RACE. TCRdb re-called the 5' RACE reads; one entry per CDR3 protein, DNA not given. This table holds 7,000 to 8,500 distinct CDR3 sequences. Sequencing input: CD8+ T cells from PBMCs. Receptor source: a human donor in good health.

The chain links TRBV5-5 to TRBJ1-1; as DNA is missing, the TRBD1 call by TCRdb cannot be tested. Germline V lookup: CDR1 SGHKS, CDR2 YYEKEE (reference sequence). This CDR3 region has 13 residues. This chain's CDR3 is CASSLGTHTEAFF.

The chain uses TRBV10-3 and TRBJ2-5; as DNA is missing, the TRBD2 call by TCRdb cannot be tested. This CDR3 contains 12 residues. Per the germline V gene, CDR1 is ENHRY and CDR2 is SYGVKD. This chain's CDR3 is CAIKDFQETQYF.

This sequence joins TRBV7-3 and TRBJ2-5; checking the TCRdb D call of TRBD2 is not possible without DNA. In germline, CDR1 is SGHTA, CDR2 FQGTGA. CDR3 size: 16 residues. The CDR3 sequence is CASSLGLAGEGETQYF.

The V and J genes are TRBV10-2 and TRBJ1-2; TCRdb calls TRBD1, which cannot be checked without DNA. The CDR3 has 14 residues. Germline V gene data show CDR1 as WSHSY and CDR2 as SAAADI. The CDR3 region is CASSESGTGYGYTF.

This clonotype is called medium-sized based on its frequency. The chain carries TRBV6-5 and TRBJ1-5; TCRdb proposes TRBD1, but this gene call is untestable without DNA. The CDR3 covers 15 residues. The germline CDR1 and CDR2 sequences are MNHEY and SVGAGI. The CDR3 here is CASSRGSRGDQPQHF.

V usage is TRBV11-2 and J usage is TRBJ2-7. Germline CDR1 SGHAT, CDR2 FQNNGV. The CDR3 contains 11 residues. The CDR3 sequence is CASSFDSEQYF.

The V and J genes are TRBV28 and TRBJ2-5; the D call of TRBD1 rests on TCRdb alone, since no DNA is present to check it. From germline, CDR1 is MDHEN and CDR2 SYDVKM. The CDR3 has 14 amino acids. The CDR3 protein is CASSLVGGQETQYF. The variable domain in full, with the rest retrieved from reference TRBV28 and TRBJ2-5, is DVKVTQSSRYLVKRTGEKVFLECVQDMDHENMFWYRQDPGLGLRLIYFSYDVKMKEKGDIPEGYSVSREKKERFSLILESASTNQTSMYLCASSLVGGQETQYFGPGTRLLVL.

The rearrangement uses TRBV12-3 or TRBV12-4 and TRBJ2-2; TCRdb calls TRBD1, which cannot be checked without DNA. The CDR3 has 14 amino acids. The CDR3 is CAAPTSERTGELFF.

The genes are TRBV20-1 and TRBJ1-1. CDR1 and CDR2 from the germline V gene are DFQATT and SNEGSKA (reference sequence). The CDR3 has 18 amino acids. CDR3 amino acids: CSARPAFDESVVNTEAFF.

This clonotype is medium-sized by frequency. This chain joins TRBV5-1 and TRBJ1-1. The CDR3 spans 13 residues. Germline lookup yields CDR1 SGHRS and CDR2 YFSETQ. The CDR3 is CASSDRMNTEAFF.

J is TRBJ2-7 and V is TRBV6-5; TCRdb's D call of TRBD1 is untestable without DNA. Germline V gene sequence: CDR1 MNHEY, CDR2 SVGAGI. The length of the CDR3 is 17 residues. CDR3 residues: CASSYSLPGQGAYEQYF.

V and J are TRBV3-1 and TRBJ1-2. CDR1 is LGHDT, CDR2 YNNKEL, per germline (reference sequence). The CDR3 runs 17 residues. The CDR3: CASSQDWAGRDNYGYTF.

The rearrangement links TRBV7-8 to TRBJ1-3; with no DNA, the TCRdb D assignment of TRBD1 cannot be verified. The germline gives CDR1 SGHVS, CDR2 FQNEAQ. The CDR3 has 16 residues. The CDR3: CASSNPTGSSGNTIYF.

The chain employs TRBV4-2 and TRBJ2-1; the D gene TCRdb calls, TRBD2, cannot be checked with no DNA. Germline CDR1 LGHNA, CDR2 YNFKEQ. This CDR3 spans 15 amino acids. CDR3 protein: CASSPQSGKYNEQFF.

The rearrangement links TRBV29-1 to TRBJ2-7; the D gene TCRdb calls, TRBD1, cannot be checked with no DNA. The CDR3 is 14 amino acids. The germline CDR1 and CDR2 sequences are SQVTM and ANQGSEA. CDR3 sequence: CSVGTGTGGYEQYF.

This chain uses TRBV15 with TRBJ2-7. The germline V gene encodes CDR1 LNHNV and CDR2 YYDKDF (reference sequence). The CDR3 covers 13 residues. The CDR3 sequence: CATSRGVLYEQYF.

This clonotype is medium-sized by frequency. V is TRBV7-8 and J is TRBJ2-4; no DNA is available, so the TRBD2 call from TCRdb remains unchecked. Germline CDR1 and CDR2: SGHVS and FQNEAQ. The CDR3 covers 16 residues. The CDR3 sequence is CASSPPERAAKNIQYF.

The rearrangement uses TRBV4-1 and TRBJ2-2; TCRdb's D call of TRBD1 is untestable without DNA. Germline-derived CDR1 and CDR2 are MGHRA and YSYEKL. This CDR3 comprises 13 residues. CDR3 residues: CASSQGRAGELFF.

The chain employs TRBV4-2 and TRBJ2-2. Germline CDR1 and CDR2: LGHNA and YNFKEQ. The CDR3 is 16 amino acids. The CDR3 sequence is CASSYYESVGAGELFF.

The chain employs TRBV4-1 and TRBJ2-1. Germline assignment: CDR1 MGHRA and CDR2 YSYEKL. The CDR3 spans 15 residues. The CDR3 here is CASSQGLGSFNEQFF.

The J gene is TRBJ2-2, the V gene TRBV19; as DNA is missing, the TRBD2 call by TCRdb cannot be tested. This CDR3 region has 17 residues. CDR1 LNHDA and CDR2 SQIVND come from the germline V gene (reference sequence). This CDR3 is CASSIGLAGVNTGELFF.

V gene TRBV6-6 combines with J gene TRBJ2-2. Germline CDR1 and CDR2: MNHNY and SVGAGI (reference sequence). The CDR3 has 16 amino acids. The CDR3 protein is CASSYSRPASSGELFF.

CDR3 protein: CAALGVVTDTQYF. The rearrangement uses TRBV24-1 and TRBJ2-3. In germline, CDR1 is KGHDR, CDR2 SFDVKD. This CDR3 region has 13 residues.

The rearrangement links TRBV28 to TRBJ2-7; checking the TCRdb D call of TRBD2 is not possible without DNA. The CDR3 consists of 14 residues. CDR1 and CDR2 from the germline V gene are MDHEN and SYDVKM. The CDR3 spells CASSWGSGRYEQYF.

The genes are TRBV5-4 and TRBJ2-7; TCRdb names TRBD1, which stays unverified in the absence of DNA. The CDR3 contains 17 residues. CDR1 is SGHNT, CDR2 YYREEE, per germline (reference sequence). The CDR3 sequence: CASSFNPDREISYEQYF.

The chain is built from TRBV29-1 and TRBJ2-1; TCRdb lists TRBD1, though no DNA is available to test this call. The CDR3 totals 16 residues. CDR1 and CDR2 from the germline V gene are SQVTM and ANQGSEA. CDR3 region: CSVEPQGDRDYNEQFF.

The chain uses TRBV13 and TRBJ1-1; TCRdb returns TRBD1, unconfirmable since there is no DNA. The CDR3 runs to 15 residues. CDR1 is PRHDT, CDR2 FYEKMQ, per germline (reference sequence). The chain's CDR3 is CASSTSEGWGTEAFF.